This T cell receptor beta chain comes out of a study of T cell repertoires in cytomegalovirus infection (dated by TCRdb to between 2018 and 2021). Study-level background: Peptide stimulations targeted recently identified HLA-C-restricted CMV epitopes, whose presentation resists viral immunomodulation, together with well-studied HLA-B-restricted epitopes. Donor HLA type was relevant to the analysis, as public TCR beta signatures indicated carriage of CMV infection together with the matching HLA type.

The label giving this sample's treatment or condition can be read as: in vitro stimulation with specific CMV peptide epitopes to enrich CMV-specific T cells. Sequencing was carried out with an Illumina HiSeq 1500. TCRdb ran its own pipeline on the public reads, namely fastp trimming at Q25 and MiXCR clone calling, and kept in-frame beta chains. A single entry per CDR3 protein holds the most common genes and DNA from its merged rows. Here the sample has tens of thousands of distinct CDR3 sequences; 20% to 25% occur a single time. Approximately 90% of the sample goes to the ten largest clones. The study at large found these results: In the ex vivo response, HLA-C-restricted CMV-specific TCR beta clonotypes were dominant, and in two of eight donors the single most frequent clonotype came from this HLA-C-restricted group. In both this cohort and an independent cohort of under 450 donors, the cumulative frequency of public TCR beta family members distinguished carriers of CMV infection plus the relevant HLA type.

Including the terminal cysteine and phenylalanine, the CDR3 comprises 16 residues. Only the CDR3 part of the read is kept: 48 bases, read in frame from the first base. The germline V gene specifies LGHNA as CDR1 and YSLEER as CDR2. V lost 2 bases and J lost 0 bases; the stretch between them is 11 bases long. As to this clonotype: The specificity of this receptor is unknown. The input lacks base qualities; no much larger clone sits a single base away.

The chain uses TRBV4-3 and TRBJ1-3, with the D segment identity uncertain. The sample here was CD8+ T cells from cultured PBMCs, taken from culture after CMV antigen stimulation. This TCR was recovered from a human donor in good health (CMV status not recorded). Some clones in this sample may be carry-over from other donors' samples. The DNA is TGCGCCAGCAGCCAAAAAGGTTTGCACTCTGGAAACACCATATATTTT. Its protein reads: CASSQKGLHSGNTIYF.